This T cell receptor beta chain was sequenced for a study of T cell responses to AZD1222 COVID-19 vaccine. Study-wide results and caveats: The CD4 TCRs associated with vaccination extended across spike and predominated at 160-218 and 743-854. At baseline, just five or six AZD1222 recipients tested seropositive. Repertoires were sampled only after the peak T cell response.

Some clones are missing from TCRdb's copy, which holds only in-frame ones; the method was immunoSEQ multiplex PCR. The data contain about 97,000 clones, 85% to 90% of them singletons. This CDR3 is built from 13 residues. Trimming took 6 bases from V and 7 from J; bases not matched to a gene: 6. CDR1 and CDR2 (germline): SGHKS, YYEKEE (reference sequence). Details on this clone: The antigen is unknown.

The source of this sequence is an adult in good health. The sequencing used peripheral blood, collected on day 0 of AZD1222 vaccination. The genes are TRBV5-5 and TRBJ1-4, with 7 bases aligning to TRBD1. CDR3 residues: CASTQGTPEKLFF. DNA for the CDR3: TGTGCCAGCACACAGGGGACTCCTGAAAAACTGTTTTTT.